This paragraph covers one T cell receptor beta chain sequence. This entry is derived from a study of blood T cell repertoires in COVID-19. Assay: immunoSEQ multiplex PCR; the TCRdb copy retains only in-frame clones and omits some. Of 150,000 to 200,000 clones in the sample, approximately 89% were seen once. Germline-derived CDR1 and CDR2 are SGHTA and FQGNSA. Trimming shortened V by 1 base and J by 3 bases, and 7 bases separated the two germline ends. The CDR3 covers 14 residues. This TCR came from a woman aged 30 to 39 with acute or convalescent COVID-19. The rearrangement links TRBV7-2 to TRBJ1-3; D is unresolved. Specimen: peripheral blood. The CDR3 sequence is CASSLGGDGNTIYF. DNA of the CDR3: TGTGCCAGCAGCTTAGGCGGGGATGGAAACACCATATATTTT.